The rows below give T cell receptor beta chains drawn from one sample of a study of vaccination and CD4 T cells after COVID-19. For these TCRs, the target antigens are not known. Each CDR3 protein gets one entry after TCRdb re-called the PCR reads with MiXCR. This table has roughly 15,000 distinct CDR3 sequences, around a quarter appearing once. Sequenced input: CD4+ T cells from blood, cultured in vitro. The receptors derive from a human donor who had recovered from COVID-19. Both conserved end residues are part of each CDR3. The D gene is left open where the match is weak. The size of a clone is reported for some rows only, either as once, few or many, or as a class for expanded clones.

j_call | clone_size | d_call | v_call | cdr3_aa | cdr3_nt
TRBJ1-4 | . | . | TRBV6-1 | CASSPGRGNEKLFF | TGTGCCAGCAGCCCGGGACGGGGGAATGAAAAACTGTTTTTT
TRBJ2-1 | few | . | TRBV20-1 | CSAAPGTYNEQFF | TGCAGTGCTGCACCCGGGACCTACAATGAGCAGTTCTTC
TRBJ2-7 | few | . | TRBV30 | CAWSKDRGYEQYF | TGTGCCTGGAGTAAAGACCGAGGGTACGAGCAGTACTTC
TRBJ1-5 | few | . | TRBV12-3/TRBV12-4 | CASTAHRNQPQHF | TGTGCCAGCACCGCACATCGCAATCAGCCCCAGCATTTT
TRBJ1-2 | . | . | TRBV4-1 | CASSPPGRQTFYGYTF | TGCGCCAGCAGCCCCCCGGGACGCCAAACCTTCTATGGCTACACCTTC
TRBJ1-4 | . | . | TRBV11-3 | CASSLLSASGEKLFF | TGTGCCAGCAGCCTCCTCTCAGCCTCGGGTGAAAAACTGTTTTTT
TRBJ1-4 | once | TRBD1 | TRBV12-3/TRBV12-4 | CASMGEGTGLPKLFF | TGTGCCAGCATGGGAGAGGGGACAGGGCTTCCAAAACTGTTTTTT
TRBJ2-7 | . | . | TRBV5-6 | CASSLRSEKYEQYF | TGTGCCAGCAGCTTGAGGTCAGAAAAATACGAGCAGTACTTC
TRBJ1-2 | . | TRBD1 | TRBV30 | CAWRGDRGRDNYGYTF | TGTGCCTGGAGGGGGGACAGGGGAAGGGATAACTATGGCTACACCTTC
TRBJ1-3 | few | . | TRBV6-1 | CASSRQKGLGNTIYF | TGTGCCAGCAGTCGACAAAAAGGCCTCGGAAACACCATATATTTT
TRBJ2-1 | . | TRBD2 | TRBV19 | CASSIPGGDGWNEQFF | TGTGCCAGTAGTATACCGGGGGGGGATGGATGGAATGAGCAGTTCTTC
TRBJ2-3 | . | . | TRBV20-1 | CSARDRRQDFYSTDTQYF | TGCAGTGCTAGAGATAGGAGACAGGACTTTTATAGCACAGATACGCAGTATTTT
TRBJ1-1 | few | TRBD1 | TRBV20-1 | CSLLRGGGSTEAFF | TGCAGTTTACTGAGAGGGGGCGGGAGCACTGAAGCTTTCTTT
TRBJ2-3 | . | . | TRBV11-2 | CASSLGRGKGADTQYF | TGTGCCAGCAGCTTAGGTCGGGGGAAGGGGGCAGATACGCAGTATTTT
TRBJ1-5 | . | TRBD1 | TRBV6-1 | CASSDGRGIWQPQHF | TGTGCCAGCAGTGATGGCAGGGGGATTTGGCAGCCCCAGCATTTT
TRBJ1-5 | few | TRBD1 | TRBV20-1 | CSASGTVGGYSNQPQHF | TGCAGTGCTAGTGGGACAGTTGGGGGGTATAGCAATCAGCCCCAGCATTTT
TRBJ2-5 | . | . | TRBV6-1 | CASKSEIQETQYF | TGTGCCAGCAAGAGTGAAATCCAAGAGACCCAGTACTTC
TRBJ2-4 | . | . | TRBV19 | CASSISGTAKNIQYF | TGTGCCAGTAGTATATCGGGGACAGCCAAAAACATTCAGTACTTC
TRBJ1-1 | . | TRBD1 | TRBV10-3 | CAISVGTGGGLIEAFF | TGTGCCATCAGTGTGGGGACAGGGGGCGGTCTAATTGAAGCTTTCTTT
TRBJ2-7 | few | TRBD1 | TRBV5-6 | CASSPDRGETYEQYF | TGTGCCAGCAGCCCTGACAGGGGAGAGACCTACGAGCAGTACTTC
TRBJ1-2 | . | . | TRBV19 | CASAAGNPLQFYYGYTF | TGTGCCAGCGCGGCCGGAAACCCCCTACAGTTTTACTATGGCTACACCTTC
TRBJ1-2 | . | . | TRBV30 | CAWSEQNYGYTF | TGTGCCTGGAGTGAACAAAACTATGGCTACACCTTC